This record looks at one T cell receptor beta chain sequence and its context. Its antigen is as yet unknown. This sample is drawn from a study of sequential checkpoint blockade in melanoma. Study background: First-line arms were nivolumab then ipilimumab, or the reverse, randomized 1:1. Matched biopsies came pretreatment and at week 13 for twenty-two patients.

Regarding treatment: randomized to nivolumab then ipilimumab (arm A) or the reverse (arm B). Measured with immunoSEQ multiplex PCR; TCRdb has only the in-frame clones, and not every one. There are some 40,000 clones in the sample; roughly 32% occur only once, and roughly 1.5% lies in the top ten. The CDR3 contains 15 residues. The trim removed 6 bases at V and 4 bases at J, leaving 8 bases unmatched. Germline V gives CDR1 MNHGY, CDR2 SAAAGT. Points from the study as a whole: About 30 times likelier clinical benefit followed increased tumor T-cell fraction and clonality.

The sequences come from tumor tissue (inferred from file names), collected from a patient given nivolumab and ipilimumab in sequence. The sequence derives from a human donor with melanoma. This chain joins TRBV6-8 and TRBJ2-7, with 11 bases matching TRBD2. The CDR3 nucleotides are TGTGCCAGCAGACTTGATCGGACTAGCGGGTACGAGCAGTACTTC. The encoded protein is CASRLDRTSGYEQYF.